A single sample is the source of the 25 T cell receptor beta chains below, sequenced in a study of blood T cell repertoires in COVID-19. TCRdb's table, derived via immunoSEQ multiplex PCR, lists solely in-frame clones and lacks some. The sample has approximately 92,000 clones, 82% seen once; the top ten hold 18%. Sequencing was performed on peripheral blood. These receptors originate from an elderly man with acute or convalescent COVID-19.

The V gene is TRBV5-6, the J gene TRBJ2-3, with D maybe TRBD1 (5 bases). Germline CDR1 and CDR2: SGHDT and YYEEEE. Between the trimmed V and J ends, which lost 5 bases and 0 bases, there was a span of 10 bases. The CDR3 is made up of 14 amino acids. The DNA for the CDR3 is TGTGCCAGCAGTTTAGGGGCTAGCACAGATACGCAGTATTTT. It encodes CASSLGASTDTQYF.

This clone has only a few counts. This chain uses TRBV18 with TRBJ2-5, with 7 nucleotides matching TRBD1. Losses at the gene ends were 1 base for V and 2 bases for J; bases not matched to a gene: 7. Germline lookup yields CDR1 KGHSH and CDR2 LQKENI. The CDR3 covers 16 residues. CDR3 loop: CASSPRTGVRQETQYF. The CDR3 nucleotides are TGTGCCAGCTCACCACGCACAGGGGTCCGTCAAGAGACCCAGTACTTC.

J is TRBJ2-3 and V is TRBV11-3, with 8 nucleotides matching TRBD2. V gave up 5 bases and J gave up 0 bases; unmatched junction bases: 7. Germline CDR1 is SGHNT and CDR2 is YENEEA. The CDR3 totals 16 residues. CDR3 loop: CASSPVSGASTDTQYF. CDR3 sequence (DNA): TGTGCCAGCAGCCCCGTTAGCGGGGCCAGCACAGATACGCAGTATTTT.

The chain recombines TRBV2 with TRBJ2-2, with TRBD2 matching over 7 bases. V lost 7 bases to trimming and J lost 2 bases; unmatched junction nucleotides: 4. The germline gives CDR1 SNHLY, CDR2 FYNNEI. The CDR3 has 14 residues. The chain's CDR3 is CASIGGSNTGELFF. The CDR3 nucleotides read TGTGCCAGCATCGGCGGGAGTAACACCGGGGAGCTGTTTTTT.

The genes are TRBV10-2 and TRBJ1-5, with D tentatively TRBD1 (6 bases). The germline V gene encodes CDR1 WSHSY and CDR2 SAAADI. Trimming shortened V by 10 bases and J by 6 bases, and 16 bases separated the two germline ends. The CDR3 length is 13 residues. The DNA of the CDR3 is TGCGCCACCACCCGACAGGCGGGTCAGCCCCAGCATTTT. Translated: CATTRQAGQPQHF.

The chain couples TRBV12-3 or TRBV12-4 to TRBJ1-2; 8 nucleotides line up with TRBD1. V was clipped by 6 bases and J by 8 bases; unmatched bases: 8. The CDR3 has 13 amino acids. The CDR3 nucleotides are TGTGCCAGCAGCCCGACAGGGGAGGGAGGCTACACCTTC. Protein: CASSPTGEGGYTF.

This sequence joins TRBV19 and TRBJ2-3, with 10 bases aligning to TRBD2. The CDR3 spans 15 residues. Trimming cost V 3 bases and J 5 bases; bases outside gene matches: 5. Per germline, CDR1 LNHDA and CDR2 SQIVND (reference sequence). For the CDR3, the DNA is TGTGCCAGTAGTATGGCAGCGGGGGGGGGAGATACGCAGTATTTT. Protein sequence: CASSMAAGGGDTQYF.

The gene calls are TRBV19 and TRBJ1-2, with D possibly matching TRBD1 (6 bases). This CDR3 comprises 11 residues. The V gene's germline CDR1 is LNHDA and CDR2 SQIVND (reference sequence). With 8 bases removed from V and 2 bases from J, the gap between germline ends came to 6 bases. CDR3 region: CASQGNYGYTF. The CDR3 nucleotides read TGTGCCAGTCAGGGGAACTATGGCTACACCTTC.

CDR3 DNA sequence: TGTGCCAGCAGTGGACTAGGCTCTTCCAATGAGCAGTTCTTC. It codes for CASSGLGSSNEQFF. The gene calls are TRBV6-4 and TRBJ2-1; maybe TRBD2 (6 bases). CDR1 is MRHNA and CDR2 is SNTAGT in the germline V gene. The CDR3 runs to 14 residues. The ends were cut back, 4 bases at V and 6 bases at J, with 13 bases in the middle.

The CDR3 DNA follows: TGTGCCTGGAGTGTGACGAGCGGGAGAGCAGAGACCCAGTACTTC. The encoded protein is CAWSVTSGRAETQYF. This chain connects TRBV30 to TRBJ2-5; the match to TRBD2 covers 8 bases. CDR3 length equals 15 residues. Germline CDR1 is GTSNPN and CDR2 is SVGIG (reference sequence). J lost 4 bases, V lost 0 bases, and 7 bases had no gene match.

This rearrangement joins TRBV5-8 to TRBJ2-7, with D perhaps TRBD1 (6 bases). There are 14 residues in the CDR3. Trimming left V 4 bases short and J 2 bases short, with 13 bases between. Per the germline V gene, CDR1 is SGHTS and CDR2 is YDEGEE. CDR3 sequence reads: CASSRAGTPYEQYF. As DNA, the CDR3 is TGTGCCAGCAGCCGCGCCGGGACACCCTACGAGCAGTACTTC. The full variable domain, rest sourced from reference TRBV5-8 and TRBJ2-7, is EAGVTQSPTHLIKTRGQQATLRCSPISGHTSVYWYQQALGLGLQFLLWYDEGEERNRGNFPPRFSGRQFPNYSSELNVNALELEDSALYLCASSRAGTPYEQYFGPGTRLTVT.

The V call is TRBV2, the J call TRBJ2-7; TRBD1 matches 8 bases. Germline lookup yields CDR1 SNHLY and CDR2 FYNNEI. Losses at the gene ends were 0 bases for V and 7 bases for J; bases not matched to a gene: 14. CDR3 length: 17 amino acids. DNA of the CDR3: TGTGCCAGCAGTGAAGCGGGGCTTGGGTCAGGGGGCGGTGAGCAGTACTTC. Protein product: CASSEAGLGSGGGEQYF.

The V call is TRBV7-2, the J call TRBJ2-7; D uncertain. The V end lost 1 base, the J end lost 1 base, and 5 bases lay between the germline ends. This CDR3 region has 13 residues. Germline lookup yields CDR1 SGHTA and CDR2 FQGNSA. The CDR3: CASSLGISYEQYF. Written as DNA, the CDR3 is TGTGCCAGCAGCTTAGGTATTTCCTACGAGCAGTACTTC. Drawing the rest from reference TRBV7-2 and TRBJ2-7, the complete variable domain is GAGVSQSPSNKVTEKGKDVELRCDPISGHTALYWYRQSLGQGLEFLIYFQGNSAPDKSGLPSDRFSAERTGGSVSTLTIQRTQQEDSAVYLCASSLGISYEQYFGPGTRLTVT.

The chain recombines TRBV4-1 with TRBJ2-7; 7 nucleotides align to TRBD1. Looked up from germline, CDR1 is MGHRA and CDR2 is YSYEKL. This CDR3 region has 15 residues. Trimming took 0 bases from V and 3 from J; bases not matched to a gene: 5. The CDR3, as DNA: TGCGCCAGCAGCCAAGACGCAGCAGGGGGCTACGAGCAGTACTTC. Translation: CASSQDAAGGYEQYF.

The chain links TRBV15 to TRBJ1-6, with 10 bases fitting TRBD1. CDR3 length equals 17 residues. The V gene's germline CDR1 is LNHNV and CDR2 YYDKDF (reference sequence). The trim removed 0 bases at V and 9 bases at J, leaving 8 bases unmatched. This CDR3 reads CATSRDRPGQGSSPLHF. Written as DNA, the CDR3 is TGTGCCACCAGCAGAGATCGTCCGGGACAGGGGAGTTCACCCCTCCACTTT.

The gene calls are TRBV30 and TRBJ1-1; unclear D gene. The CDR3 spans 11 residues. The V and J ends lost 2 bases and 3 bases respectively, with 4 bases between them. Germline V gene sequence: CDR1 GTSNPN, CDR2 SVGIG (reference sequence). The CDR3 sequence: CAWSTDTEAFF. For the CDR3, the DNA is TGTGCCTGGAGTACGGACACTGAAGCTTTCTTT.

This rearrangement joins TRBV2 to TRBJ2-7; TRBD2 is a possible D gene (7 bases). V shed 1 base and J shed 0 bases, with 13 bases lying between them. The germline CDR1 and CDR2 sequences are SNHLY and FYNNEI. The CDR3 contains 16 residues. The CDR3 nucleotides are TGTGCCAGCAGTGAAGGGGGAGGGGGTTACTCCTACGAGCAGTACTTC. Residues: CASSEGGGGYSYEQYF.

J is TRBJ2-2 and V is TRBV27; D is undetermined. V lost 3 bases, J lost 8 bases, and 7 bases lay in between. This CDR3 has 12 residues. Germline V gives CDR1 MNHEY, CDR2 SMNVEV (reference sequence). The DNA of the CDR3 is TGTGCCAGCAGTTTGTCTCTGGGGGAGCTGTTTTTT. Translated: CASSLSLGELFF.

The rearrangement joins TRBV10-3 to TRBJ2-3; D is unresolved. Germline values: CDR1 ENHRY, CDR2 SYGVKD. This CDR3 has 13 residues. Deletions cut 8 bases from V and 1 base from J, with 10 bases between. CDR3 in DNA: TGTGCCATCGAGAACGTCGGCACAGATACGCAGTATTTT. This codes for CAIENVGTDTQYF.

V and J are TRBV20-1 and TRBJ1-2; tentative D call: TRBD1 (5 bases). V lost 3 bases and J lost 0, with 11 bases in between. The CDR3 extends over 14 amino acids. The germline V gene has CDR1 DFQATT and CDR2 SNEGSKA (reference sequence). The CDR3 sequence: CSASRGRANYGYTF. The DNA for the CDR3 is TGCAGTGCTAGTCGGGGGAGAGCTAACTATGGCTACACCTTC.

The chain is built from TRBV19 and TRBJ1-5; the match to TRBD1 covers 8 bases. Trimming at V came to 4 bases and at J to 4 bases, leaving 6 bases not matched to a gene. Germline values: CDR1 LNHDA, CDR2 SQIVND (reference sequence). The CDR3 consists of 15 residues. CDR3 protein: CASSTLDRENQPQHF. The CDR3 DNA reads as TGTGCCAGTAGTACCTTGGACAGGGAGAATCAGCCCCAGCATTTT.

This chain connects TRBV28 to TRBJ1-6; D is undetermined. CDR1 MDHEN and CDR2 SYDVKM come from the germline V gene. This CDR3 region has 12 residues. Trimming took 4 bases from V and 18 from J, leaving 16 bases between them. CDR3 coding DNA: TGTGCCAGCAGTTCATCGCTCGAACTTAGCCACTTT. It encodes CASSSSLELSHF.

The chain's CDR3 is CASSLAGGEFNEQFF. The CDR3 DNA follows: TGTGCCAGCAGCTTAGCGGGGGGGGAGTTCAATGAGCAGTTCTTC. The genes are TRBV7-2 and TRBJ2-1; 7 bases fit TRBD2. This CDR3 has 15 amino acids. CDR1 is SGHTA, CDR2 FQGNSA, per germline. Trimming removed 0 bases from V and 6 bases from J; junction bases left unmatched: 5.

This chain connects TRBV5-4 to TRBJ1-2; D is unresolved. The CDR3 is 13 amino acids. Germline V gene sequence: CDR1 SGHNT, CDR2 YYREEE (reference sequence). The V and J ends lost 0 bases and 2 bases respectively, with 5 bases between them. CDR3 nucleotides: TGTGCCAGCAGCTTGGTGCAGAACTATGGCTACACCTTC. This gives the protein CASSLVQNYGYTF. The full variable domain, completed using reference TRBV5-4 and TRBJ1-2, is ETGVTQSPTHLIKTRGQQVTLRCSSQSGHNTVSWYQQALGQGPQFIFQYYREEENGRGNFPPRFSGLQFPNYSSELNVNALELDDSALYLCASSLVQNYGYTFGSGTRLTVV.

This rearrangement joins TRBV6-6 to TRBJ1-3; no firm D call. This CDR3 is 14 amino acids long. V was clipped by 6 bases and J by 0 bases, with 9 bases between them. Germline assignment: CDR1 MNHNY and CDR2 SVGAGI (reference sequence). The CDR3 DNA sequence: TGTGCCAGCAGCCCCACAGTCTCTGGAAACACCATATATTTT. Its protein is CASSPTVSGNTIYF.